This TCR beta chain was profiled in a study of blood T cell repertoires in COVID-19. Everyone who took part was roughly 18 to 89 years old, and they came from about 25 US areas. Trimming pared 4 bases from V and 1 base from J, leaving 12 bases between. This CDR3 is 15 amino acids long. Germline CDR1 is KGHDR and CDR2 is SFDVKD. Assay used: immunoSEQ multiplex PCR; TCRdb lists only in-frame clones, some missing. The table records about 400,000 clones, 70% to 90% of them present only once. The V and J genes are TRBV24-1 and TRBJ1-1; TRBD1 might be the D (5 bases). Source material: PBMCs or T cells enriched from blood (not recorded which). The sequence derives from a woman aged 40 to 49 with acute COVID-19. The DNA of the CDR3 is TGTGCCACCAGTGAGCGGGGACGACCGAACACTGAAGCTTTCTTT. It encodes CATSERGRPNTEAFF.